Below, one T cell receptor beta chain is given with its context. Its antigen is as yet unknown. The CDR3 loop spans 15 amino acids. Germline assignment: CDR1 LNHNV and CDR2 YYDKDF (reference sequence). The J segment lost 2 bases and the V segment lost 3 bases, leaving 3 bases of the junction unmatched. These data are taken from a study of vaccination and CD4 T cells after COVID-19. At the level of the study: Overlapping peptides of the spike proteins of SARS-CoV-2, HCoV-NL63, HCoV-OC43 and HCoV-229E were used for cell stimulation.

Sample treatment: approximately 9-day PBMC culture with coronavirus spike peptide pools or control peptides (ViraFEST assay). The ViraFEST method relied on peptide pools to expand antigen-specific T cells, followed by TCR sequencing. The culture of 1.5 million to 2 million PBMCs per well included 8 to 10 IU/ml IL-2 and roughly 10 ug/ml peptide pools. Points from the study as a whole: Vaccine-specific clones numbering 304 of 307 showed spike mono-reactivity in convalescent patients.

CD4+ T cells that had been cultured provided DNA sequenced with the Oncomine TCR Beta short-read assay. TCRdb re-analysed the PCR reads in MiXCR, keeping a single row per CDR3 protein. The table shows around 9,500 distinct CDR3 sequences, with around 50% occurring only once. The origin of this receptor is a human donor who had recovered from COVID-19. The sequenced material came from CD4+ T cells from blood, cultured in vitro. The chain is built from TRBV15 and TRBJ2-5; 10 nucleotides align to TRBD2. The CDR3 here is CATSSPLAGQETQYF. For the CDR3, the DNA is TGTGCCACCAGCAGCCCACTAGCGGGGCAAGAGACCCAGTACTTC.